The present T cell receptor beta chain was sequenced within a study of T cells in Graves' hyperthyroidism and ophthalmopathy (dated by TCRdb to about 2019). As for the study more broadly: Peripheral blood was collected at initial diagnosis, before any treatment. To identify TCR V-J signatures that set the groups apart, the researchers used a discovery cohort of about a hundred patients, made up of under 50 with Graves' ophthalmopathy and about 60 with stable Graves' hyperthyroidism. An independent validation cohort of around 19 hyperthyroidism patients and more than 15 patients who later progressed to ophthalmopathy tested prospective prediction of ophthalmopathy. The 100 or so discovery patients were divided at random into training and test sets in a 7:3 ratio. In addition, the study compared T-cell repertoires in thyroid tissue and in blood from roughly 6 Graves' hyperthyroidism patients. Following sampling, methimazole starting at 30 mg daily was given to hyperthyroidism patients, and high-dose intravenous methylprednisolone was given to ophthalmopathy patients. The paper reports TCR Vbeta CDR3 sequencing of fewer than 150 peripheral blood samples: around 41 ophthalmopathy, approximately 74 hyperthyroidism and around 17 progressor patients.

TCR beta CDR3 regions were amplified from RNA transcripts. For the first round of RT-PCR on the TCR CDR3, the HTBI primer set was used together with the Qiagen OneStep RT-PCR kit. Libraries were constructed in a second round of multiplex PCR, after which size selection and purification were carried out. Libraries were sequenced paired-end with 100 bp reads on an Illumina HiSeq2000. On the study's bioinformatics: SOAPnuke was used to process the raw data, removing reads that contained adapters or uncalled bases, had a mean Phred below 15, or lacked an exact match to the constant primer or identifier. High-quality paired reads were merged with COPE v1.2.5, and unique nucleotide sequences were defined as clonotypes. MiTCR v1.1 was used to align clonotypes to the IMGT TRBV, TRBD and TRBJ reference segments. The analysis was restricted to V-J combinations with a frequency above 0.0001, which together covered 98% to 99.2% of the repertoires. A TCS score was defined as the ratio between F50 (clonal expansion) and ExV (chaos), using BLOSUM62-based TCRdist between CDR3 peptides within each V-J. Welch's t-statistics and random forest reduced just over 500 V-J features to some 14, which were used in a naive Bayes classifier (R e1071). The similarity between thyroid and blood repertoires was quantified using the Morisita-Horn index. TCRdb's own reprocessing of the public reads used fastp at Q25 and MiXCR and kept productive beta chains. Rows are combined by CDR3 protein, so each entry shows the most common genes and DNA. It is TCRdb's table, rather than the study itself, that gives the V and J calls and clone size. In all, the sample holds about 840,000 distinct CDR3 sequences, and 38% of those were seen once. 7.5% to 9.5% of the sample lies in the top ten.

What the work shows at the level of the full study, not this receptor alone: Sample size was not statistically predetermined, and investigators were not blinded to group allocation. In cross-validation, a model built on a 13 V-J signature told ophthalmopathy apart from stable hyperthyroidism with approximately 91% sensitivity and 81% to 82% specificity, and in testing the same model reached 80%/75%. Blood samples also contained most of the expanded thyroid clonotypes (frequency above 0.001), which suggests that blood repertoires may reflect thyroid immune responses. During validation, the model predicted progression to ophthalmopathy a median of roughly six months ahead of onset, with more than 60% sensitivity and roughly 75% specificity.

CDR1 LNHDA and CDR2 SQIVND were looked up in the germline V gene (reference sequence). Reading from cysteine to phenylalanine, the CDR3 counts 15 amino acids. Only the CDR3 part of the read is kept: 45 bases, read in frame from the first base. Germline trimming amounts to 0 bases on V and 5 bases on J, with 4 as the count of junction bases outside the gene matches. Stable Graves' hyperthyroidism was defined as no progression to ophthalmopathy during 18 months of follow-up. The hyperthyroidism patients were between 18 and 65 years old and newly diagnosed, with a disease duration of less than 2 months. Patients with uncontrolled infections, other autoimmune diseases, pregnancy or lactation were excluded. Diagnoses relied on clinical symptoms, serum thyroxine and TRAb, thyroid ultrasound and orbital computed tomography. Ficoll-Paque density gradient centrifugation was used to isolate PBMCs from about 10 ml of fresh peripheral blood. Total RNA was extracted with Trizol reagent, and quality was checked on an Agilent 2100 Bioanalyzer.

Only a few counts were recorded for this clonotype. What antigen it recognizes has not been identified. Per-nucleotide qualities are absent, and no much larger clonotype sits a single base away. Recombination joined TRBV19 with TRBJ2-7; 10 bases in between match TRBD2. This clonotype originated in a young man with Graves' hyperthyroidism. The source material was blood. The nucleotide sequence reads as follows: TGTGCCAGTAGTATAGACGCTAGCGGGAGCAACGAGCAGTACTTC. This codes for CASSIDASGSNEQYF.